The 12 T cell receptor beta chains below come from one sample, sequenced in a study of tumor-infiltrating lymphocytes in primary liver carcinoma. Reverse transcription of about 0.5 ug total RNA with a constant-region primer produced TCR beta cDNA. Slightly modified ARM-PCR, run as three nested multiplex PCR rounds, produced the TCR beta libraries. Forward primers for TRBV1-TRBV30 and a C-beta reverse primer served the first two PCR rounds, at roughly 10 cycles each. TCRdb redid the calling of the multiplex PCR reads with MiXCR, one entry per CDR3 protein. The sample includes 95,000 to 150,000 distinct CDR3 sequences, around 70% of them seen just once. Co-extraction of RNA and DNA was performed on roughly 20-33 mg of unsorted bulk tissue. Sequencing was performed on tumor-adjacent normal liver tissue. These receptors originate from a woman aged 55-70 years with primary liver carcinoma and hepatitis B virus infection.

The chain couples TRBV2 to TRBJ2-7; tentative D call: TRBD2 (6 bases). The V gene's germline CDR1 is SNHLY and CDR2 FYNNEI. This CDR3 region has 12 residues. Trimming took 11 bases from V and 4 from J, leaving 15 bases between them. CDR3 sequence (DNA): TGTGCCTCCCAGGAGGGCCGGTACGAGCAGTACTTC. Translation: CASQEGRYEQYF.

A remark on this clonotype: A much larger clone differs from this one at a single base, so this may be a read error. The chain carries TRBV7-9 and TRBJ1-6; TRBD1 matches 8 bases. The V gene's germline CDR1 is SEHNR and CDR2 FQNEAQ (reference sequence). CDR3 length equals 16 residues. The CDR3 bases are TGTGCCAGGAGCTCGCAGGACAGGGCGTTAGCTTCACCCCTCCACTTT. Translated, it gives CARSSQDRALASPLHF.

The chain recombines TRBV7-9 with TRBJ2-1; 12 nucleotides match TRBD2. Unmatched junction bases numbered 10, after V lost 5 bases and J lost 5 bases. CDR1 and CDR2 (germline): SEHNR, FQNEAQ (reference sequence). CDR3 size: 17 residues. In DNA form, the CDR3 reads TGTGCCAGCAGCCTGGCTATGACTAGCGGGAGACACAATGAGCAGTTCTTC. Translation gives CASSLAMTSGRHNEQFF.

Points on this clonotype: As the CDR3 is not closed by the conserved phenylalanine or tryptophan, this likely results from a read error. The chain links TRBV29-1 to TRBJ2-7; the match to TRBD2 covers 8 bases. The V segment lost 4 bases and the J segment 4 bases; nucleotides outside the gene matches: 9. CDR3 size: 14 residues. Germline CDR1 reads SQVTM; CDR2 reads ANQGSEA. The CDR3 sequence is CSVAPTSDRYEQYS. CDR3 DNA sequence: TGCAGCGTTGCTCCGACTAGCGACCGATACGAGCAGTACTCT.

On this clonotype itself: Its ends do not fully match the called genes, so a read error is possible. The V call is TRBV7-8, the J call TRBJ2-3; D assignment may be TRBD1 or TRBD2 (6 bases each). The CDR3 extends over 16 amino acids. Germline V gives CDR1 SGHVS, CDR2 FQNEAQ. The chain's CDR3 is CASSLVLGGSTDTQYF. CDR3 nucleotides: TGTGCCAGCAGCTTAGTACTAGGGGGGAGCACAGATACGCAGTATTTC.

A single count supports this clonotype. A read error may be the cause here, since a much bigger clone is one base away. The rearrangement uses TRBV7-9 and TRBJ1-2; no reliable D call. Germline values: CDR1 SEHNR, CDR2 FQNEAQ (reference sequence). CDR3 length equals 12 residues. The CDR3 DNA follows: TGTGCCAGCAGCTTAGAGGCAGATGGCTGCACCTTC. It translates to CASSLEADGCTF.

To note about this clonotype: One junction end disagrees with the germline gene, perhaps due to a read error. The chain is built from TRBV6-5 and TRBJ2-7; 9 bases are shared with TRBD1. CDR1 is MNHEY and CDR2 is SVGAGI in the germline V gene. The CDR3 covers 15 residues. The CDR3 region is CAGSLSGTGHYEPYF. The CDR3 nucleotides read TGTGCCGGCAGTTTATCCGGGACAGGGCACTACGAGCCGTACTTC.

As for this clonotype: With a much larger clone just one base away, this may be a read error. The V gene is TRBV11-2, the J gene TRBJ2-7; D is possibly TRBD1 (5 bases). Trimming removed 10 bases from V and 7 bases from J, with 14 bases in between. CDR3 length: 11 amino acids. Germline assignment: CDR1 SGHAT and CDR2 FQNNGV. The CDR3 here is CAITKGVEQYF. The DNA for the CDR3 is TGTGCCATCACAAAAGGGGTTGAGCAGTACTTC.

Details on this clonotype: This could be a read error, since a much larger clone is one nucleotide away. Because the CDR3 is missing its conserved closing phenylalanine or tryptophan, this is likely a read error. This chain joins TRBV5-1 and TRBJ1-1; 7 nucleotides agree with TRBD1. Germline loops: CDR1 SGHRS, CDR2 YFSETQ. The V gene end was trimmed by 0 bases and the J gene end by 2 bases; junction bases not matched to a gene: 4. There are 15 residues in the CDR3. The CDR3 DNA reads as TGCGCCAGCAGCTTGGGGGACAGCTACAACACTGAAGCTTTCTGT. Residues: CASSLGDSYNTEAFC.

J is TRBJ2-3 and V is TRBV21-1; TRBD1 is the table's D call and was not checked against the DNA. TRBV21-1 is reported as a pseudogene. CDR3 length: 15 residues. The CDR3 DNA is TGTGCCAACAGCAAAAGGTCCCAGGTCCATGATACGCAGTATTTT. Protein sequence: CANSKRSQVHDTQYF.

In the case of this clonotype: Compared with germline, one end of the junction differs, possibly owing to a read error. The chain uses TRBV4-1 and TRBJ2-1; a weak D match, TRBD1 (5 bases). The CDR3 has 17 residues. Germline V gives CDR1 MGHRA, CDR2 YSYEKL. The CDR3 reads CASSLTQGAGIYNEQFF. CDR3 coding DNA: TGCGCAAGCAGCCTCACACAAGGGGCTGGGATATACAATGAGCAGTTCTTC.

As concerns this clonotype: A much larger clone differs from this one at a single base, so this may be a read error. The chain's CDR3 is CASSLCGTSLNTEAFF. Written as DNA, the CDR3 is TGTGCCAGCAGCTTATGCGGCACTTCTTTGAACACTGAAGCTTTCTTT. The V and J genes are TRBV7-9 and TRBJ1-1; D unresolved. Trimming pared 2 bases from V and 0 bases from J, leaving 13 bases between. Germline CDR1 is SEHNR and CDR2 is FQNEAQ (reference sequence). CDR3 length equals 16 residues.